This T cell receptor (beta chain) was documented in a study of beta chain features in type 1 diabetes (dated by TCRdb to between 2017 and 2018). About the study as a whole: Mean age, gender distribution, total cell number and subset yield were not different between patients and healthy donors. A total of 85 million to 140 million sorted cells were examined across all samples, and a strong correlation was observed between cell number per subset and RNA yield. In the study, TCRB repertoires of sorted circulating CD4+ T cell subsets from recently diagnosed type 1 diabetes patients were compared with those of matched healthy donors. Regulatory and stem cell-like memory subsets were obtained from only 8 patients and roughly 8 healthy donors, while naive and central memory subsets were obtained from all 30 or so donors. Results the study describes overall, beyond this receptor: Shorter templates might be favored by PCR, yet because patient and control samples were amplified and corrected together, any such skew would affect both groups equally. Fewer insertions and more nucleotide deletions at VDJ recombination sites were observed in patients with type 1 diabetes, implying thymic rearrangement abnormalities. Type 1 diabetes patients showed a moderate but significant shortening of TCRB CDR3 length in all four CD4+ subsets. Because cDNA was sequenced instead of genomic DNA, activated cells with high expression could be over-represented, although the groups did not differ in activation or CD3 levels. Because the HLA sub-analyses included only small numbers of individuals, any influence of HLA type on TCRB rearrangement was left unresolved. Naive, central memory and regulatory TCRB repertoires appeared to be more similar among patients than among healthy donors.

Worth noting for this clone: The antigen it recognizes is unknown. Qualities for individual bases were not recorded, and no much larger clone is one base off.

A single peripheral blood draw of about 120 mL on average was collected from each donor into heparinised tubes. A BD FACSAria II and a panel including CD45RO, CCR7, CD25, CD127, CD95 and CD27 were used to sort naive, central memory, regulatory and stem cell-like memory CD4+ T cells. All sorted populations exceeded 98% purity. PBMCs were separated immediately by Lymphoprep density gradient centrifugation and were stained directly, without being cultured. So that batch effects would be minimized, each experiment stained and sorted samples in pairs, pairing one healthy donor with one patient. The High Capacity cDNA Reverse Transcription Kit was used to reverse transcribe all of the isolated RNA, meaning that expressed TCRB transcripts were what got sequenced. Deep immunoSEQ sequencing was applied to naive, central memory and regulatory T cell samples, giving an average of roughly 3.5 million total reads per sample. Sorted cells were lysed in RLT buffer and RNA was extracted with DNase-treated RNeasy Micro or Mini kits, depending on cell number. Each cell subset was processed on its own to prevent cross-contamination, while patient and healthy donor samples were processed together. The immunoSEQ multiplex PCR was used to amplify TCRB sequences from cDNA, yielding 87-bp fragments that span the CDR3 region. Amplicons were sequenced on the Illumina HiSeq platform. In the paper's pipeline: PCR bias was computationally corrected using synthetic template baselines, reads within Hamming distance 2 were collapsed, and singletons that could not be merged were discarded. Reads were aligned against IMGT to assign V, D and J genes, CDR3 length and insertions or deletions at six rearrangement sites. Within each subset, clonotype counts were normalized to sorted cell number, after which true diversity and Gini coefficients were computed with the tcR R package. The overlap coefficient, calculated on TCRB nucleotide sequences, was used to quantify repertoire sharing. As a proxy for the pre-selection repertoire, out-of-frame TCRB sequences from naive cells were analyzed. This is the immuneACCESS table as TCRdb keeps it, with only in-frame sequences that have V and J called. A part of the clones is gone; compared with another copy, unresolved V genes explain less than half, and the rest is unexplained. That table furnishes V, J and clone size, whereas the DNA furnished D and trimming. The sample table lists around 710,000 clones, 9.5% to 15% of them with a count of one. The ten largest clones add up to 0.095% to 0.15% of the sample.

The CDR3 measures 11 amino acids from cysteine to phenylalanine. Of all the DNA, just the CDR3 is kept, 33 bases in frame from base 1. CDR1 SQVTM and CDR2 ANQGSEA are derived from the germline V gene. The junction shows trimming of 4 bases on V and 3 bases on J, plus 6 bases between the germline ends. The chain uses TRBV29-1 and TRBJ1-2; the D gene remains uncertain. Source material: naive CD4+ T cells from blood. The sample's cell subset or site label is to be understood as: true naive CD4+ T cells. This receptor was obtained from a man aged 25 to 45 with type 1 diabetes. The CDR3 reads CSVASDYGYTF. The nucleotide sequence reads TGCAGCGTTGCCAGTGACTATGGCTACACCTTC.